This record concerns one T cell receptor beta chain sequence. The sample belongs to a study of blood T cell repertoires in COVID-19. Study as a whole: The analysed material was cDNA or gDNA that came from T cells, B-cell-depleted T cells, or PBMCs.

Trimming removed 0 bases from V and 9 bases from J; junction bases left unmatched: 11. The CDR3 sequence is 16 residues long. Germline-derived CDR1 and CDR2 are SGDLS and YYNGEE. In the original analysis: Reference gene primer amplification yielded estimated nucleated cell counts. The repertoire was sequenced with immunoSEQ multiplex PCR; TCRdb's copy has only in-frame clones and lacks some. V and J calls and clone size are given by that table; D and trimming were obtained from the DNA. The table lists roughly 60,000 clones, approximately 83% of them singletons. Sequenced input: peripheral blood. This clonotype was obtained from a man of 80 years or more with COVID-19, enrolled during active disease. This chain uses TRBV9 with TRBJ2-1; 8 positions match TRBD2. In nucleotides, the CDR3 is TGTGCCAGCAGCGTAGATCCCGGGAGGGGGGTGAGTGAGCAGTTCTTC. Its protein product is CASSVDPGRGVSEQFF.